Shown below are 10 T cell receptor beta chains from a single sample sequenced in a study of blood T cells in healthy people across ages (dated by TCRdb to about 2015). Library preparation used 5' RACE. Sequencing instrument: Illumina HiSeq 2500. A second PCR of about 7 to 12 cycles was performed with a sample-barcoded 5' primer and a J-beta primer mix. Starting from the raw public reads, TCRdb applied fastp trimming at Q25, assembled clones with MiXCR and retained in-frame beta chains. Here each entry gathers all rows of one CDR3 protein and keeps the most common genes and DNA. This sample lists 700,000 to 800,000 distinct CDR3 sequences; approximately 43% were detected once. In total, the top ten clones hold around 20% of the sample. Material: blood. Receptor source: a woman aged 60-75 years in good health.

The chain is built from TRBV6-1 and TRBJ1-5, with D possibly being TRBD1 (6 bases). V lost 3 bases, J lost 0 bases, and 15 bases lay in between. The CDR3 covers 17 residues. Per germline, CDR1 MNHNS and CDR2 SASEGT. The CDR3 region has the DNA TGTGCCAGCAGTGAGGGGGCAGGGAAAAATAGCAATCAGCCCCAGCATTTT. Translated, it gives CASSEGAGKNSNQPQHF.

This chain connects TRBV12-3 or TRBV12-4 to TRBJ2-1; D gene unclear. The CDR3 is 12 amino acids. The germline V and J ends were trimmed by 1 base and 13 bases, with 11 bases remaining between them. The chain's CDR3 is CASSLGSFSQFF. The CDR3 nucleotides are TGTGCCAGCAGTTTAGGTTCTTTCAGCCAGTTCTTC.

This clonotype was detected a few times. The chain links TRBV29-1 to TRBJ2-1, with TRBD2 matching over 8 bases. V was pared by 7 bases and J by 2 bases, with 7 bases of the junction left unmatched. There are 14 residues in the CDR3. The germline CDR1 and CDR2 sequences are SQVTM and ANQGSEA. The CDR3 DNA reads as TGCAGCGCCGTTACTAGCGGTACCTACAATGAGCAGTTCTTC. Translated, it gives CSAVTSGTYNEQFF.

V and J are TRBV13 and TRBJ2-1, with a possible D match to TRBD2 (6 bases). The CDR3 sequence is 15 residues long. The V end was cut by 0 bases, the J end by 8 bases, with 14 bases between. The V gene's germline CDR1 is PRHDT and CDR2 FYEKMQ (reference sequence). CDR3 region: CASSLGGTFVHEQFF. CDR3 sequence (DNA): TGTGCCAGCAGCTTAGGTGGGACTTTTGTCCATGAGCAGTTCTTC. Variable domain in full (rest from reference TRBV13 and TRBJ2-1): AAGVIQSPRHLIKEKRETATLKCYPIPRHDTVYWYQQGPGQDPQFLISFYEKMQSDKGSIPDRFSAQQFSDYHSELNMSSLELGDSALYFCASSLGGTFVHEQFFGPGTRLTVL.

The sample holds a few counts of this clonotype. The chain links TRBV5-1 to TRBJ2-5; no clear D. CDR1 is SGHRS, CDR2 YFSETQ, per germline. The CDR3 contains 12 residues. V lost 7 bases, J lost 4 bases, and 11 bases lay in between. The CDR3 DNA follows: TGCGCCAGCTCATACGAGCGAGAGACCCAGTACTTC. Translation gives CASSYERETQYF.

The rearrangement uses TRBV7-2 and TRBJ2-2, with 8 nucleotides matching TRBD2. The germline V gene encodes CDR1 SGHTA and CDR2 FQGNSA. Germline trimming cut 2 bases from V and 4 bases from J; bases unmatched to any gene: 9. There are 17 residues in the CDR3. The CDR3 spells CASSLRALAGSTGELFF. The CDR3 DNA sequence: TGTGCCAGCAGCTTAAGAGCTCTAGCGGGCTCCACCGGGGAGCTGTTTTTT.

The chain is built from TRBV5-5 and TRBJ2-7; D is possibly TRBD1 (9 bases). The V gene lost 1 base and the J gene lost 7 bases, with 15 bases spanning the gap. Germline lookup yields CDR1 SGHKS and CDR2 YYEKEE (reference sequence). CDR3 length: 14 amino acids. The CDR3 coding sequence is TGTGCCAGCAGCTTGACAGGGGGCGGGGGGGAGCAGTACTTC. Amino acid sequence: CASSLTGGGGEQYF.

The table lists this clonotype with a few counts. The chain couples TRBV12-3 or TRBV12-4 to TRBJ2-5, with 8 positions matching TRBD1. This CDR3 has 13 residues. V lost 7 bases to trimming and J lost 5 bases; unmatched junction nucleotides: 6. The CDR3 here is CASNSRTGETQYF. Here the CDR3 DNA reads TGTGCCAGCAACTCTAGGACAGGGGAGACCCAGTACTTC.

This clonotype appeared many times. The rearrangement links TRBV12-3 or TRBV12-4 to TRBJ2-7; 8 nucleotides match TRBD1. The CDR3 is made up of 14 amino acids. The junction had 9 bases not matched to a gene; V was cut back by 7 bases and J by 4 bases. CDR3 DNA sequence: TGTGCCAGCAAAATACCCGGGACAGGTTACGAGCAGTACTTC. Translation gives CASKIPGTGYEQYF.

This chain connects TRBV20-1 to TRBJ1-1; D is ambiguous. Between the trimmed V and J ends, which lost 5 bases and 1 base, there was a span of 11 bases. CDR1 DFQATT and CDR2 SNEGSKA come from the germline V gene (reference sequence). The CDR3 is 13 residues long. The CDR3 DNA is TGCAGTGCTCTCAAAATGGGGAACACTGAAGCTTTCTTT. This translates into CSALKMGNTEAFF.